Given below is one T cell receptor (beta chain) in context. Its specificity is not known. The sample is drawn from a study of blood T cells in healthy people across ages. With a J-beta primer mix and a sample-barcoded 5' primer, a second PCR ran roughly 7 to 11 cycles. TCRdb reprocessed the 5' RACE reads with MiXCR, giving one entry per CDR3 protein. Among 780,000 or so distinct CDR3 sequences listed, around half were seen once. Healthy Caucasian individuals from Russia aged about 6 to 100 served as donors. Investigators took about 9.4 milliliters of peripheral blood from every donor. Broader study findings: There was a strong correlation between TCR beta diversity and naive T cell percentage.

Sequenced sample: blood. This TCR came from a man at least 80 years old in good health.

The CDR3 reads CASSLGSPVNEQFF. The CDR3 DNA sequence: TGTGCCAGCAGTTTGGGCTCGCCCGTTAATGAGCAGTTCTTC. V gene TRBV25-1 combines with J gene TRBJ2-1; D is unresolved. The germline V gene encodes CDR1 MGHDK and CDR2 SYGVNS. Trimming stripped 5 bases from V and 7 bases from J, with 15 bases between. The CDR3 consists of 14 residues.